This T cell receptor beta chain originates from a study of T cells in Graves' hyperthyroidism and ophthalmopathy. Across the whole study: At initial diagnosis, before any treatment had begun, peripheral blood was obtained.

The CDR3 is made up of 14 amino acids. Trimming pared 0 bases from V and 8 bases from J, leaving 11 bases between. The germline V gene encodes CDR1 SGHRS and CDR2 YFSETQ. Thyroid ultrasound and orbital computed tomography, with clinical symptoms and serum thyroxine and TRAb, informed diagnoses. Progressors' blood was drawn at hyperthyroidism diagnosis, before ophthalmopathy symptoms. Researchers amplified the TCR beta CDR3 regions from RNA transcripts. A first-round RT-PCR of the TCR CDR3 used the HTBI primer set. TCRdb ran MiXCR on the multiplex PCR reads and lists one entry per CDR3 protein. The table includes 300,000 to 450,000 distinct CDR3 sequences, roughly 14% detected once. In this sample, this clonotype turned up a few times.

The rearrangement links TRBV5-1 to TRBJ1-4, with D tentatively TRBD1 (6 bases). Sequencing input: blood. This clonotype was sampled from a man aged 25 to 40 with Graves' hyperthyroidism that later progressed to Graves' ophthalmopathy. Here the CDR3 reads CASSLEWGAEKLFF. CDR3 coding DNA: TGCGCCAGCAGCTTGGAGTGGGGGGCAGAAAAACTGTTTTTT.